The rows below give T cell receptor beta chains drawn from one sample of a study of shared clonotypes between healthy human individuals. Here immunoSEQ multiplex PCR was the method, and the copy in TCRdb shows in-frame clones only, minus some. Of 2.5 million or so clones detected, around 90% appear once; the ten largest clones hold around 0.15%. Specimen: naive CD4+ T cells sorted from blood. Receptors were obtained from a man in his late teens or twenties in good health. The conserved cysteine and the conserved F or W are not part of the CDR3 here. Each record gives: V gene, J gene, clone size, CDR3 protein. Size values are once, few and many counts, or a class for expanded clones, and some rows have none.

TRBV6-6	TRBJ2-5	NA	ASSQSGLAGGETQY
TRBV27	TRBJ2-5	NA	AEQGEGAAREGQETQY
TRBV6-5	TRBJ2-7	NA	ASSLLRGSSYEQY
TRBV30	TRBJ2-2	NA	AWRRGTGELF
TRBV19	TRBJ1-1	NA	ASKDNRGGTEAF
TRBV4-1	TRBJ1-5	few	ASSQGKDVMQPQH
TRBV25-1	TRBJ2-7	NA	ASSAGQGFNEQY
TRBV7-9	TRBJ2-3	NA	ASSLARTVDDTQY
TRBV18	TRBJ2-5	NA	ASSPRSLRGETQY
TRBV2	TRBJ1-6	NA	ASGPGTDYNSPLH
TRBV18	TRBJ1-1	NA	ASSPQGGSTEAF
TRBV19	TRBJ2-1	NA	ASSGTGNVGQF